The source of this T cell receptor (beta chain) is a study of T-cell memory formation after mild COVID-19. Regarding the study as a whole: Clones from the second wave (peaking day 37) had unconfirmed SARS-CoV-2 specificity. CD4/CD8 balance characterized clones contracting day 15 to 85, and CD4+ skew characterized later expanders. Contracting CD4+ clones were located mainly in CM and EM, and CD8+ clones in EMRA.

TCRdb re-derived calls from the 5' RACE reads in MiXCR, one entry per CDR3 protein. The sample has fewer than 250,000 distinct CDR3 sequences, 10% seen once. The V and J ends lost 2 bases and 2 bases respectively, with 15 bases between them. This CDR3 has 16 residues. Germline V gene sequence: CDR1 SGHRS, CDR2 YFSETQ. This clonotype was seen a handful of times. The antigen remains undetermined. This chain links TRBV5-1 with TRBJ2-3; either TRBD1 or TRBD2 may supply D (5 bases each). This clonotype originated in a man in his late teens or twenties who had mild COVID-19 (a few samples of this study predate the infection). Cell type and time point are not known. Input material: PBMCs or a T cell subset sorted from them (not recorded which). The CDR3, as DNA: TGCGCCAGCAGCTTCGCCGGGACGGGAAACACAGATACGCAGTATTTT. Translating gives CASSFAGTGNTDTQYF.